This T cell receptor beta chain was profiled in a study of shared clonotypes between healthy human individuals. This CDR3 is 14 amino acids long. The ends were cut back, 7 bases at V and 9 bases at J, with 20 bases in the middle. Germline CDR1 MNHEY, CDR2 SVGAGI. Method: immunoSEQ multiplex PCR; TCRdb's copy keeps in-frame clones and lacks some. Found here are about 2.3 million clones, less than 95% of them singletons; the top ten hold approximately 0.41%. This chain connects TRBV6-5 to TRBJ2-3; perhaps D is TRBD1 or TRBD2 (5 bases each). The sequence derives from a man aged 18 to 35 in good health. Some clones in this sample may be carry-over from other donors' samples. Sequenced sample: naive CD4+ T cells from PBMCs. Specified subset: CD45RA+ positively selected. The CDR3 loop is CASIGRGVQSTQYF. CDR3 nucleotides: TGTGCCAGCATAGGAAGAGGGGTTCAGTCAACGCAGTATTTT.